This TCR beta chain emerged from a study of early stage breast cancer tumors. Study information: ER+/PR+/HER2- status applied to about 75% of the 16 invasive breast tumors. Each sample averaged approximately 10-fold read coverage. Study-wide results and limits: Most shared enriched TCRB sequences were commonly generated ones.

Repertoires were generated with immunoSEQ multiplex PCR, while TCRdb's copy carries only in-frame clones and drops some. The data contain about 9,900 clones, 64% of them singletons. Roughly 20-50 mg of tissue was diced for each tumor. To note about this clone: As yet, its antigen is unknown.

The receptor's source is a person between 55 and 69 years old with breast cancer. Source material: breast tumor tissue.

The CDR3 DNA reads TGTGCCACCAGCAGAGATGAGCAGGGACTCTCTGGGGCCAACGTCCTGACTTTC. It yields the protein CATSRDEQGLSGANVLTF. The V gene is TRBV15, the J gene TRBJ2-6; D is possibly TRBD2 (6 bases). Germline loops: CDR1 LNHNV, CDR2 YYDKDF (reference sequence). This CDR3 spans 18 amino acids. V lost 0 bases, J lost 0 bases, and 12 bases lay in between.